Sequencing of this T cell receptor (beta chain) was carried out in a study of read filtering for tumor transcriptome and immune sequencing. Study overall: Revised staging placed roughly 8 patients in R-ISS I, some 17 in II, 6 or 7 in III.

Every patient had bone marrow sampled while the disease was active. Study outcomes and limitations: Without single-read clonotypes, shared clonotype proportions correlated more between IR-seq and RNA-seq. About 82% of IR-seq clonotypes had a single read, yet these held 3.5% to 4.5% of reads.

This library used 300 to 500 ng RNA and molecular barcoded adaptors spanning alpha/delta and beta/gamma chains. From the reads, TCRdb called clonotypes with MiXCR, one entry per CDR3 protein. The sample lists about 93,000 distinct CDR3 sequences; about 22% were seen once. This clonotype was seen only a few times. No antigen is known for it. This CDR3 has 14 residues. Germline loops: CDR1 MNHEY, CDR2 SMNVEV (reference sequence). V lost 5 bases and J lost 1, with 9 bases in between. The chain is built from TRBV27 and TRBJ1-3, with D uncertain. The sequenced material came from a population of CD138-negative cells sorted from bone marrow. The clonotype comes from a donor older than 35 with multiple myeloma. This CDR3 reads CASSPVGSGNTIYF. Here the CDR3 DNA reads TGTGCCAGCAGTCCAGTGGGATCTGGAAACACCATATATTTT.